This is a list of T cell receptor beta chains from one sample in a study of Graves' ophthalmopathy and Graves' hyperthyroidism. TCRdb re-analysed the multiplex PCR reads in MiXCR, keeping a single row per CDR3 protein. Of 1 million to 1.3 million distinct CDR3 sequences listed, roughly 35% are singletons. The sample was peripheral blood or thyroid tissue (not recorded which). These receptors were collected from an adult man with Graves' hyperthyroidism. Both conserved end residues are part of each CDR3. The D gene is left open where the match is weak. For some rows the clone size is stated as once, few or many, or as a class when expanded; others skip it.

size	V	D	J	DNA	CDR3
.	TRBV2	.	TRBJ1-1	TGTGCCAGCAGTCCCTCCGCAATGGGACTAGCGGGGGACAATGAAGCTTTCTTT	CASSPSAMGLAGDNEAFF
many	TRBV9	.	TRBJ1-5	TGTGCCAGAATTAGGGGCGAGGGCAATCAGCCCCAGCATTTT	CARIRGEGNQPQHF
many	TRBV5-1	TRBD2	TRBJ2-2	TGCGCCAGCAGCTTAACTAGCGGCGCGAACACCGGGGAGCTGTTTTTT	CASSLTSGANTGELFF
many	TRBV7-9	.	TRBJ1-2	TGTGCCAGCAGCCCATCCCCCGACGGGAACTATGGCTACACCTTC	CASSPSPDGNYGYTF
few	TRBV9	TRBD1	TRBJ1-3	TGTGCCAGCAGCGTAGGGGACAGACTCTCTGGAAACACCATATATTTT	CASSVGDRLSGNTIYF
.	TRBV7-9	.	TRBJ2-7	TGTGCCAGCAGCTTCGATGAGGTTAACGAGCAGTACTTC	CASSFDEVNEQYF
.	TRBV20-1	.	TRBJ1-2	TGCAGTGCTAGCGACAGCATGGTCCCTGGCAGCTACACCTTC	CSASDSMVPGSYTF
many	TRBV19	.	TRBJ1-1	TGTGCCAGTAGTTCCCCACAGCTTGAAGCTTTCTTT	CASSSPQLEAFF
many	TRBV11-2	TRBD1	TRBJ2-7	TGTGCCACGGTGCCCAGGGACAGTGCCTACGAGCAGTACTTC	CATVPRDSAYEQYF
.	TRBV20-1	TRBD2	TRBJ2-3	TGCAGTGCGCCGACTAGCGGCTACACAGATACGCAGTATTTT	CSAPTSGYTDTQYF
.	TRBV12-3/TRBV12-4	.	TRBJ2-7	TGTGCCAGCAGTCCTAGGGGGTACTTC	CASSPRGYF
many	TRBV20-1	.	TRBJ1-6	TGCAGTGCTAGAGGGGCCAGGGTTAATTCACCCCTCCACTTT	CSARGARVNSPLHF
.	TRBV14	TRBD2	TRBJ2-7	TGTGCCAGCAGCCAAGATAGCGGGAGGAGATACGAGCAGTACTTC	CASSQDSGRRYEQYF
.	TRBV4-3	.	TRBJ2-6	TGCGCCAGCAGCCAAGGGACAGACTCTGGGGCCAACGTCCTGACTTTC	CASSQGTDSGANVLTF
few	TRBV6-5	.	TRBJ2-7	TGTGCCAGCAGTGAAAATTTTGGGGTGATGGACCACGAGCAGTACTTC	CASSENFGVMDHEQYF
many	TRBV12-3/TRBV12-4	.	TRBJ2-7	TGTGCCAGCAACGGCGGCGGGACCTACGAGCAGTACTTC	CASNGGGTYEQYF
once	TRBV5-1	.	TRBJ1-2	TGCGCCAGCAGCTTAGCGGGGGGGAGCTACACCTTC	CASSLAGGSYTF
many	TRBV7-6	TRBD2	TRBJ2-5	TGTGCCAGCAGAGCCTGGGGACTACAAGAGACCCAGTACTTC	CASRAWGLQETQYF
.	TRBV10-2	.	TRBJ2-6	TGTGCCAGCAGGCTCTCCCCGGACAGTTTCTCTGGGGCCAACGTCCTGACTTTC	CASRLSPDSFSGANVLTF
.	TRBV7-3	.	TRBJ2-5	TGTGCCAGCAGCTTGACCGACAGGCAAGAGACCCAGTACTTC	CASSLTDRQETQYF
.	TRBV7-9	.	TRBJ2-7	TGTGCCAGCAGCTCATCGGGGGGCAGGTCCTACGAGCAGTACTTC	CASSSSGGRSYEQYF
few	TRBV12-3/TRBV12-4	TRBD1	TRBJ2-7	TGTGCCAGCAGGACAGGGGGAAACGAGCAGTACTTC	CASRTGGNEQYF
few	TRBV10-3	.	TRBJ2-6	TGTGCCATCAGGGATGTAGGGGGGCCCAACGTCCTGACTTTC	CAIRDVGGPNVLTF
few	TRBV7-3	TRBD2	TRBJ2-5	TGTGCCAGCAGCCCCCGGGGGGGAGACCAAGAGACCCAGTACTTC	CASSPRGGDQETQYF
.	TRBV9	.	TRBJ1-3	TGTGCCAGCAGCGGGAGTGGGGTCGGAGAGACCATATATTTT	CASSGSGVGETIYF
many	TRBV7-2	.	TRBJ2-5	TGTGCCAGCAGCCATCGGACTTATCAAGAGACCCAGTACTTC	CASSHRTYQETQYF
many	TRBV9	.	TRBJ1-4	TGTGCCAGCAGCGCGTTACAGGGTAGCGGCGAAAAACTGTTTTTT	CASSALQGSGEKLFF
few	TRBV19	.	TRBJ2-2	TGTGCCAGTAGTATAAACAGGGCTTACACCGGGGAGCTGCTTTTT	CASSINRAYTGELLF
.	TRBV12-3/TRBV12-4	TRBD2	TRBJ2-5	TGTGCCAGCAGCGACGTAGGCGGGAGGGCCTCAGAGACCCAGTACTTC	CASSDVGGRASETQYF
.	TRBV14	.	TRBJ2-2	TGTGCCAGCAGCCACCAAACCCGGGCGGGAATCACCGGGGAGCTGTTTTTT	CASSHQTRAGITGELFF
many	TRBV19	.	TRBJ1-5	TGTGCCACCAGGGCCAAGGCTTCTGTTCAGCCCCAGCATTTT	CATRAKASVQPQHF
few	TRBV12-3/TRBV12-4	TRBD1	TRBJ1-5	TGTGCCAGCAGTTTATTGGAACAGGGGGGACAGCCCCAGCATTTT	CASSLLEQGGQPQHF
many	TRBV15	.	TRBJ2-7	TGTGCCACCAGCAGGGGATCGGCGACCTACGAGCAGTACTTC	CATSRGSATYEQYF
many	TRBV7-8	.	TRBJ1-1	TGTGCCAGCAGCCATTCGAAGGGTTTTGCTGAAGCTTTCTTT	CASSHSKGFAEAFF
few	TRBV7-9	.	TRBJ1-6	TGTGCCAGCAGCTCAGACAGTTTAGTCGGCTCACCCCTCCACTTT	CASSSDSLVGSPLHF
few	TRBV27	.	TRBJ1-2	TGTGCCAGCAGCAGCCCGGAACCAGGGAGGGGCTACACCTTC	CASSSPEPGRGYTF
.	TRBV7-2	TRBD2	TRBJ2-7	TGTGCCAGCAGCTCCGCCCGAGCGGGATGGGGCTACGAGCAGTACTTC	CASSSARAGWGYEQYF
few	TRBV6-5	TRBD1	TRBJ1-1	TGTGCCAGCAGCGGACAGGACACTGAAGCTTTCTTT	CASSGQDTEAFF
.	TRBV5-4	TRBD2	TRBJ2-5	TGTGCCAGCAGCGCCGCACTAGCGGGGGGAATCGAGACCCAGTACTTC	CASSAALAGGIETQYF
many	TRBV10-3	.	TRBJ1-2	TGTGCCATCAGGGTCCCACAGGGTTTAACCTATGGCTACACCTTC	CAIRVPQGLTYGYTF
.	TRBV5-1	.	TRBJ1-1	TGCGCCAGCAGCTTGGAGACAGGCACTGAAGCTTTCTTT	CASSLETGTEAFF
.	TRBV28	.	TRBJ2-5	TGTGCCAGCAGTTTAATCCAGCGCCGCCAAGAGACCCAGTACTTC	CASSLIQRRQETQYF
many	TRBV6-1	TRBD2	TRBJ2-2	TGTGCCAGCAGTGTCGCGGGGGGGCAGGCCGGGGAGCTGTTTTTT	CASSVAGGQAGELFF
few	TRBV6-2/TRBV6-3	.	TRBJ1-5	TGTGCCAGCAGCGCCCTTGGGCGGGGTGGCAATCAGCCCCAGCATTTT	CASSALGRGGNQPQHF
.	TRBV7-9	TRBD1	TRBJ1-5	TGTGCCAGCAGCTACGCCCCGGGACAGGTGAACAATCAGCCCCAGCATTTT	CASSYAPGQVNNQPQHF
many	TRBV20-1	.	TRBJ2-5	TGCAGTGCTAGGGATCGTGGTCGGGAGACCCAGTACTTC	CSARDRGRETQYF
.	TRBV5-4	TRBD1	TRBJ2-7	TGTGCCAGCAGTGCCTACCGTGGGACAGGGATCTACGAGCAGTACTTC	CASSAYRGTGIYEQYF
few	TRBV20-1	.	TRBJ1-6	TGCAGTGCTAGAGTAGTGACGGCACCCAATTCACCCCTCCACTTT	CSARVVTAPNSPLHF
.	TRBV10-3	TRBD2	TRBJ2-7	TGTGCCATCAGAGCATCGACTAGCCGACTCGAGCAGTACTTC	CAIRASTSRLEQYF
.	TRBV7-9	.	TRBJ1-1	TGTGCCAGCAGCGGGGCCGCGGGCAACACTGAAGCTTTCTTT	CASSGAAGNTEAFF
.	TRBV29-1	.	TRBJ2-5	TGCAGCGTTACCGGGGGGCAAGCAAGGACCCAGTACTTC	CSVTGGQARTQYF
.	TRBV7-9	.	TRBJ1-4	TGTGCCAGCAGCCCGGTTCCAGAAGCAACTAATGAAAAACTGTTTTTT	CASSPVPEATNEKLFF
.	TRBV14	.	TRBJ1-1	TGTGCCAGCAGCCAATGGGGCAGCAGAACGACTGAAGCTTTCTTT	CASSQWGSRTTEAFF
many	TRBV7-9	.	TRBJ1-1	TGTGCCAGCAGCGAGCAACAGGGAACGGCTGAAGCTTTCTTT	CASSEQQGTAEAFF
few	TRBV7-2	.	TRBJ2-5	TGTGTCAGCAGCACACAGGGTCAAGAGACCCAGTACTTC	CVSSTQGQETQYF
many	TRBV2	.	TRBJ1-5	TGTGCCAGCAGAGACAATTTTAATCAGCCCCAGCATTTT	CASRDNFNQPQHF
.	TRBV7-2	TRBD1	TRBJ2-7	TGTGCCAGCAGCCTAAGACAGGGGTTAGAGTACGAGCAGTACTTC	CASSLRQGLEYEQYF
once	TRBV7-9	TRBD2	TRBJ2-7	TGTGCCAGCAGCTTAAGTCGGGGAGGGAACGAGGAGCAGTACTTC	CASSLSRGGNEEQYF
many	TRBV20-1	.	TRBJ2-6	TGCAGTGCTTCGGACGTTTCTGGGGCCAACGTCCTGACTTTC	CSASDVSGANVLTF
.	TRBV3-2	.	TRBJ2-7	TGTGCCAGCCCCCGGGTCCACGAGCAGTACTTC	CASPRVHEQYF